This T cell receptor (beta chain) was recovered during a study of vaccination effects on CD4 cells after COVID-19. The overall study: All study participants received two doses of BNT162b2 or mRNA-1273 vaccine. The study sampled two convalescent patients 16 days and one week before vaccination.

Generated by immunoSEQ multiplex PCR, the TCRdb table keeps only in-frame clones and is missing some. In the table there are 55,000 to 90,000 clones, roughly two thirds of which are singletons. After expansion with viral peptide pools in the ViraFEST assay, antigen-specific CD4+ T cells were sequenced. Scientists isolated CD4+ T cells after a roughly nine-day culture period ended. Documented for the person is a PCR-confirmed SARS-CoV-2 infection occurring between March and December 2020. This CDR3 region has 16 residues. V dropped 1 base and J dropped 2 bases, with 9 bases sitting between them. Germline V gene sequence: CDR1 MNHEY, CDR2 SVGEGT. For this clone: What it recognizes is unknown.

The sequence was obtained from a human donor who had a prior SARS-CoV-2 infection. The chain employs TRBV6-2 or TRBV6-3 and TRBJ1-6, with D possibly matching TRBD1 (5 bases). The input for sequencing was CD4+ T cells from PBMCs cultured with HIV peptides, taken before COVID-19 vaccination. Subset indicated: HIV-1 Nef peptide pool negative control/reference culture. This CDR3 reads CASSYYPGAYNSPLHF. The CDR3 DNA is TGTGCCAGCAGTTACTATCCGGGGGCCTATAATTCACCCCTCCACTTT.